Many counts were recorded for the clone carrying this T cell receptor (beta chain). Its antigen is not known. Read data end 3 residues before the CDR3 end; the end is taken from the germline J gene. Control and CVID samples contributed equal amounts of genomic DNA. Generated by immunoSEQ multiplex PCR, the TCRdb table keeps only in-frame clones and is missing some. This set yields around 30,000 clones and no singletons; the top ten hold about 4%. This sample is drawn from a study of T cell clonality in common variable immunodeficiency. Whole-study findings and limits: Reportedly, TCR beta sequences from common variable immunodeficiency showed fewer deletions and N-nucleotide insertions. Fewer TCRbeta clones were shared among CVID subjects than controls.

The CDR3 is 13 residues long. Between the trimmed V and J ends, which lost 3 bases and 2 bases, there was a span of 8 bases. The germline V gene has CDR1 SGHTA and CDR2 FQGNSA. The rearrangement links TRBV7-2 to TRBJ2-7; a weak D match, TRBD1 (5 bases). The clonotype was recovered from a person aged 18 to 75 in good health. The specimen sequenced was peripheral blood mononuclear cells. The CDR3 bases that were read are TGTGCCAGCAGCTTCGAACAGGCCTACGAG. Protein sequence: CASSFEQAYE. The whole CDR3 sequence reads CASSFEQAYEQYF.